This T cell receptor beta chain was identified during a study of PD-1 blockade in mismatch repair-deficient tumors. The repertoire was sequenced with immunoSEQ multiplex PCR; TCRdb's copy has only in-frame clones and lacks some. This sample has 56,000 or so clones; roughly 80% occur once, and the top ten carry 7% to 8.5%. Germline loops: CDR1 MNHEY, CDR2 SMNVEV (reference sequence). The V and J ends lost 5 bases and 8 bases, in that order; junction bases with no gene match: 12. The CDR3 extends over 16 amino acids. The rearrangement uses TRBV27 and TRBJ2-1, with 10 nucleotides matching TRBD1. The receptor was isolated from an adult with mismatch repair-deficient cancer. This sample comprised peripheral blood, obtained roughly 20 weeks after starting pembrolizumab. The CDR3 region has the DNA TGTGCCAGCAGTGTAAACCGGGACAGGGGTCTCGATGAGCAGTTCTTC. Encoded protein: CASSVNRDRGLDEQFF.